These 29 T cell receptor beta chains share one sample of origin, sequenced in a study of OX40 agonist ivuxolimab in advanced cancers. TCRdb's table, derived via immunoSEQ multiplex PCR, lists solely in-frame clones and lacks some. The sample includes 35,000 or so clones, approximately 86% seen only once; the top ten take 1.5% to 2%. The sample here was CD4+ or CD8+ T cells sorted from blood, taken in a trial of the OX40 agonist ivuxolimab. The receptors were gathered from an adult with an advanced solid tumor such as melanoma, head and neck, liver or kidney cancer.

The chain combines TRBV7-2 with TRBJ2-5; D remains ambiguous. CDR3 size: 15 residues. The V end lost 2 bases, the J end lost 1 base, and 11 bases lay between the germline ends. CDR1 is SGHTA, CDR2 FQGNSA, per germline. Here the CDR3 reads CASSLSIATQETQYF. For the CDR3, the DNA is TGTGCCAGCAGCTTATCGATAGCCACCCAAGAGACCCAGTACTTC.

The CDR3 loop is CASSLQGAEYGYTF. DNA for the CDR3: TGTGCCAGCAGCCTACAGGGGGCTGAATATGGCTACACCTTC. V usage is TRBV7-2 and J usage is TRBJ1-2; 9 bases are shared with TRBD1. This CDR3 contains 14 residues. J was trimmed by 5 bases and V by 5 bases; bases with no gene match: 6. Germline values: CDR1 SGHTA, CDR2 FQGNSA.

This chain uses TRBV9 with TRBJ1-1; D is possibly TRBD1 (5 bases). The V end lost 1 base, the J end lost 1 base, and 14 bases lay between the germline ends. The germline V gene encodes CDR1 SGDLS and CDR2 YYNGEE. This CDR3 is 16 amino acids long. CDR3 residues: CASSVRGDRRNTEAFF. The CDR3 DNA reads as TGTGCCAGCAGCGTACGGGGGGATAGGAGGAACACTGAAGCTTTCTTT.

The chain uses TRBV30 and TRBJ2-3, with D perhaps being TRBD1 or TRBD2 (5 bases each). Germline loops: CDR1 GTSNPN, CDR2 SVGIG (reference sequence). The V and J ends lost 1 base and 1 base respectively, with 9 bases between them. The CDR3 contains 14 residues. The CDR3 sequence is CAWSAGGGTDTQYF. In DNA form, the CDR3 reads TGTGCCTGGAGTGCTGGGGGTGGCACAGATACGCAGTATTTT.

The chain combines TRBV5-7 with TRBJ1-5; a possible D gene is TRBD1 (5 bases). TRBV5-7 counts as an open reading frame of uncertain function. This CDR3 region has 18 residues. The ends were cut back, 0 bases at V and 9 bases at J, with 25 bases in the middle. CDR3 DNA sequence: TGTGCCAGCAGCTTGGCCGCAGGGTTTAATACCCCCTCTCGGCCCCAGCATTTT. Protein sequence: CASSLAAGFNTPSRPQHF.

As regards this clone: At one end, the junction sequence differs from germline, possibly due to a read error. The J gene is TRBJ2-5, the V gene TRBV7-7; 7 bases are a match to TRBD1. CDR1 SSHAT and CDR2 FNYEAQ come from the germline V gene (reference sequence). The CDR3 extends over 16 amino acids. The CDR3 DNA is TGTGCTAGCAGCTTACAGGGCCTACAGGGGAAAGAGACCCAGTACTTC. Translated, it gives CASSLQGLQGKETQYF.

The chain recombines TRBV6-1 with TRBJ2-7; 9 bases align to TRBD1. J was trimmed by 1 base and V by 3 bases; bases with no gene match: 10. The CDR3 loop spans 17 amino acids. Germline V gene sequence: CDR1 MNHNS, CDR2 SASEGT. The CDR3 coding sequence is TGTGCCAGCAGTGACCGGGACAGGGCCCTTAGGTCCTACGAGCAGTACTTC. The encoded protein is CASSDRDRALRSYEQYF.

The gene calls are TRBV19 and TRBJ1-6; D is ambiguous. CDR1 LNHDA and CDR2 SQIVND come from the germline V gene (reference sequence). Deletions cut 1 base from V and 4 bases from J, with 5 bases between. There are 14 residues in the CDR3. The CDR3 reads CASSIGIYNSPLHF. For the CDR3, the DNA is TGTGCCAGTAGTATAGGAATTTATAATTCACCCCTCCACTTT.

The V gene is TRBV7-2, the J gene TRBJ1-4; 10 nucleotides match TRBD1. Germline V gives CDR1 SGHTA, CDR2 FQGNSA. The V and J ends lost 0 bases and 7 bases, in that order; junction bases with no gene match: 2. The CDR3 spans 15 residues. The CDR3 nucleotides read TGTGCCAGCAGCTTAGCGACAGGGGGCTTTGAAAAACTGTTTTTT. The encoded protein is CASSLATGGFEKLFF.

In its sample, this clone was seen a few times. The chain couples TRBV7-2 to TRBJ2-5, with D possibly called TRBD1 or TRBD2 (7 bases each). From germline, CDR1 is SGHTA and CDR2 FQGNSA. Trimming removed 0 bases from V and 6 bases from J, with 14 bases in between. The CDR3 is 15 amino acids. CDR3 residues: CASSLAAGGEKTQYF. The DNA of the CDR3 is TGTGCCAGCAGCTTAGCGGCAGGGGGGGAAAAGACCCAGTACTTC.

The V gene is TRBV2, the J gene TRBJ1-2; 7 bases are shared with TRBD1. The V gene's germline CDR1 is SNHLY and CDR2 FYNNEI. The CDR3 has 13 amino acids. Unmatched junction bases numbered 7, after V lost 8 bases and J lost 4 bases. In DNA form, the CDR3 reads TGTGCCAGCGATAGACAGGGTTCCTATGGCTACACCTTC. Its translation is CASDRQGSYGYTF.

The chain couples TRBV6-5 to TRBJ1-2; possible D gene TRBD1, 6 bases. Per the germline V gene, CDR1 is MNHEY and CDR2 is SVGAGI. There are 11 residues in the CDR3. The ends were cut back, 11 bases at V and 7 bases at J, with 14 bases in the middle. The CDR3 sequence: CAERGAGGYTF. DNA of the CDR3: TGTGCCGAGCGGGGGGCTGGTGGCTACACCTTC.

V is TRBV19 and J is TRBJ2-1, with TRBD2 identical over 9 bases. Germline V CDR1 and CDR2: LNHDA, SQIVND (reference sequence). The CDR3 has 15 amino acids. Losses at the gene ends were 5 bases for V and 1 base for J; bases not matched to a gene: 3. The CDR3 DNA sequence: TGTGCCAGTAGTTCTAGCGGGGCTTCCTACAATGAGCAGTTCTTC. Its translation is CASSSSGASYNEQFF.

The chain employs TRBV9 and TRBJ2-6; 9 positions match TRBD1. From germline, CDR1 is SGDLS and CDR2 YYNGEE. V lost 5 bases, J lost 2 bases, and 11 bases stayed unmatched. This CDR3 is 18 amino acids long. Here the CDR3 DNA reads TGTGCCAGCAGGGACGGGACAGGGAAGGGAACTGGGGCCAACGTCCTGACTTTC. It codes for CASRDGTGKGTGANVLTF.

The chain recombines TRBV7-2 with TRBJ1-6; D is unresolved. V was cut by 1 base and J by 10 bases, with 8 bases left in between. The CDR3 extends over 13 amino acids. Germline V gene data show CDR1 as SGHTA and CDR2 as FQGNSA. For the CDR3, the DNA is TGTGCCAGCAGCTTAGGGTCAGTCTCACCCCTCCACTTT. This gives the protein CASSLGSVSPLHF.

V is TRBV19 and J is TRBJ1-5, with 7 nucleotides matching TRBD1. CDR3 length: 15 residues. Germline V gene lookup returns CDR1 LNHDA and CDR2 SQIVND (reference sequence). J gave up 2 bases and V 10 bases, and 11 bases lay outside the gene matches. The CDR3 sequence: CATRTGGGGNQPQHF. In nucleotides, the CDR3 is TGTGCCACCAGGACAGGTGGAGGGGGCAATCAGCCCCAGCATTTT.

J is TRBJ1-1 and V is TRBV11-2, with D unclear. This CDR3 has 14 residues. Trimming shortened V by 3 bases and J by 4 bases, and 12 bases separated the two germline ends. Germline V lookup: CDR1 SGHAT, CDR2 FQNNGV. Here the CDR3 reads CASSFKMVGTEAFF. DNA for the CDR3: TGTGCCAGCAGCTTTAAAATGGTAGGCACTGAAGCTTTCTTT.

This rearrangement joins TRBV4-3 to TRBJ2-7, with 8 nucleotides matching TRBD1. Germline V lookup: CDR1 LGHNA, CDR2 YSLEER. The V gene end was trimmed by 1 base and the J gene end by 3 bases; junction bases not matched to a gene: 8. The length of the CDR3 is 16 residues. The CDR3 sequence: CASSQAWTGRSYEQYF. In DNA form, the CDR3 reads TGCGCCAGCAGCCAAGCCTGGACAGGGAGGAGCTACGAGCAGTACTTC.

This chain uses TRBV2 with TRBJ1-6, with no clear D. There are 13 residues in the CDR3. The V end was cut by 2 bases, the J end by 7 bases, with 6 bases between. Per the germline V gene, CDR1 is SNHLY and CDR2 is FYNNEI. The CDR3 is CASSELGNSPLHF. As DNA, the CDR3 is TGTGCCAGCAGTGAACTGGGGAATTCACCCCTCCACTTT.

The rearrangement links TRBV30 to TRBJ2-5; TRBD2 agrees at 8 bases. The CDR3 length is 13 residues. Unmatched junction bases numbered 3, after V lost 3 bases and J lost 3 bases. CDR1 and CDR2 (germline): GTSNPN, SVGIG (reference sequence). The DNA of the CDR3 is TGTGCCTGGAGCCGGGGGGGGAAAGAGACCCAGTACTTC. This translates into CAWSRGGKETQYF.

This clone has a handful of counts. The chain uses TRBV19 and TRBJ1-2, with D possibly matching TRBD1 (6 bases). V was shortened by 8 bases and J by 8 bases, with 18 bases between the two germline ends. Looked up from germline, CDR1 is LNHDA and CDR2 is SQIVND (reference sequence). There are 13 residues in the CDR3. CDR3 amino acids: CASEPGGRVGYTF. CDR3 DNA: TGTGCCAGTGAGCCCGGGGGGCGCGTGGGCTACACCTTC.

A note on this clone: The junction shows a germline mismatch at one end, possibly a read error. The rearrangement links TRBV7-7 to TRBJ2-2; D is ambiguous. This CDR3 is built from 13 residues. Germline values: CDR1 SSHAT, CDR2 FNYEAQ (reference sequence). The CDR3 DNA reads TGTGCTAGCAGCTTAGTTGCCACCGGGGAGCTGTTTTTT. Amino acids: CASSLVATGELFF.

CDR3 sequence: CASSVGGRGAADTQYF. CDR3 nucleotide sequence: TGTGCCAGCAGCGTAGGCGGGCGGGGGGCGGCAGATACGCAGTATTTT. V and J are TRBV9 and TRBJ2-3, with TRBD2 matching 8 bases. V dropped 0 bases and J dropped 4; count of bases not matched to a gene: 7. From germline, CDR1 is SGDLS and CDR2 YYNGEE. CDR3 length: 16 amino acids.

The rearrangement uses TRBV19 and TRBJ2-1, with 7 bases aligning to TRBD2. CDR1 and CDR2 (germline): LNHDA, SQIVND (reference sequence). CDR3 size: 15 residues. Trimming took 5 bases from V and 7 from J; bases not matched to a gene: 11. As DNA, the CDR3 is TGTGCCAGTAGTTCAATACAGACTAGCACAAATGAGCAGTTCTTC. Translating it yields CASSSIQTSTNEQFF.

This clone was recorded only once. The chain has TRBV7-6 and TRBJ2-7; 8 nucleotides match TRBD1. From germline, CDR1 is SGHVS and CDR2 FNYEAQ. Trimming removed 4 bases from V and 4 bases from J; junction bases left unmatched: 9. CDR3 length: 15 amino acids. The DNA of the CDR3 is TGTGCCAGCAGCTCCTCGAGACAGGGGTCGTACGAGCAGTACTTC. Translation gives CASSSSRQGSYEQYF. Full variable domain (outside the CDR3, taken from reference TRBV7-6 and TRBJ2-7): GAGVSQSPRYKVTKRGQDVALRCDPISGHVSLYWYRQALGQGPEFLTYFNYEAQQDKSGLPNDRFSAERPEGSISTLTIQRTEQRDSAMYRCASSSSRQGSYEQYFGPGTRLTVT.

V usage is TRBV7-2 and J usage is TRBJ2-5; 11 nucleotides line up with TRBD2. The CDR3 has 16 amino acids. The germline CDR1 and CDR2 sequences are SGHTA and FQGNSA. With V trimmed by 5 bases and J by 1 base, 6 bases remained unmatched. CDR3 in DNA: TGTGCCAGCAGCATATGGACTAGCGGGTCCCAAGAGACCCAGTACTTC. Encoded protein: CASSIWTSGSQETQYF.

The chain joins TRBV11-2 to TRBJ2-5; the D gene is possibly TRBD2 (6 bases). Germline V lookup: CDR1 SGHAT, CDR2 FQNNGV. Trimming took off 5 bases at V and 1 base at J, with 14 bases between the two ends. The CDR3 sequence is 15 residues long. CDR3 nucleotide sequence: TGTGCCAGCAGCCTCCACCCGGGAGTCCAAGAGACCCAGTACTTC. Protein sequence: CASSLHPGVQETQYF. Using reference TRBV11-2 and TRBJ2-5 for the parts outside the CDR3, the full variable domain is EAGVAQSPRYKIIEKRQSVAFWCNPISGHATLYWYQQILGQGPKLLIQFQNNGVVDDSQLPKDRFSAERLKGVDSTLKIQPAKLEDSAVYLCASSLHPGVQETQYFGPGTRLLVL.

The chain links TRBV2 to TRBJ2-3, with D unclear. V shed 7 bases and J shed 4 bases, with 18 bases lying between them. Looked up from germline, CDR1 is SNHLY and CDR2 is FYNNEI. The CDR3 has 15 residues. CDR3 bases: TGTGCCAGCACCCCACTCCGCATGGCAGCAGATACGCAGTATTTT. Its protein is CASTPLRMAADTQYF.

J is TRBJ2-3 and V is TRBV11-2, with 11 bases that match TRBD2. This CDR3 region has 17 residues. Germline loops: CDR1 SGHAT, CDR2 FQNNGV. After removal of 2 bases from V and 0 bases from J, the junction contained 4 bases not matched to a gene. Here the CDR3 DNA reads TGTGCCAGCAGCTTACTTAGCGGGGGGGCCAGCACAGATACGCAGTATTTT. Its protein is CASSLLSGGASTDTQYF. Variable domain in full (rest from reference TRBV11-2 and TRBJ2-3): EAGVAQSPRYKIIEKRQSVAFWCNPISGHATLYWYQQILGQGPKLLIQFQNNGVVDDSQLPKDRFSAERLKGVDSTLKIQPAKLEDSAVYLCASSLLSGGASTDTQYFGPGTRLTVL.